This TCR delta chain emerged from a study of gamma-delta chains in newborns, infants, children. This CDR3 has 14 amino acids. CDR1 and CDR2 (germline): GEAIGNYY, EKD. After removal of 3 bases from V and 4 bases from J, the junction contained 6 bases not matched to a gene. TCRdb re-identified clones in the reads via CATT. The profile shows over 5,500 delta-chain clones, about 11% of them singletons. Sample share makes this clone large. The sequencing input was blood. This receptor was identified in a child who was a newborn, infant or young child, either healthy, febrile or measles-vaccinated (not recorded which). The rearrangement links TRDV2 to TRDJ1; 8 bases match TRDD3. CDR3 loop: CACDETGGRDKLIF. CDR3 in DNA: TGTGCCTGTGACGAAACTGGGGGCCGCGATAAACTCATCTTT.